A selection of T cell receptor beta chains follows, all from one sample in a study of blood T cell repertoires in COVID-19. Repertoires were generated with immunoSEQ multiplex PCR, while TCRdb's copy carries only in-frame clones and drops some. Among more than 100,000 clones listed, about 87% were seen once. Sequences were obtained from peripheral blood. The receptor set was obtained from a human donor in a cohort sampled during active or convalescent COVID-19. Both conserved end residues are part of each CDR3. Fields, in order: D gene, J gene, V gene, clone size, CDR3 protein, CDR3 DNA. D genes are given only for firm matches. Not all rows give a size; the values are once, few, many and, for expanded clones, a class.

d_call: NA; j_call: TRBJ2-1; v_call: TRBV19; clone_size: NA; cdr3_aa: CASSAEYEQFF; cdr3_nt: TGTGCCAGTAGTGCGGAGTATGAGCAGTTCTTC
d_call: NA; j_call: TRBJ2-5; v_call: TRBV5-1; clone_size: NA; cdr3_aa: CASSLLGYLQETQYF; cdr3_nt: TGCGCCAGCAGCTTGTTGGGCTATCTCCAAGAGACCCAGTACTTC
d_call: NA; j_call: TRBJ2-7; v_call: TRBV7-9; clone_size: NA; cdr3_aa: CASSERQFEQYF; cdr3_nt: TGTGCCAGCAGCGAAAGACAGTTCGAGCAGTACTTC
d_call: NA; j_call: TRBJ2-5; v_call: TRBV7-9; clone_size: NA; cdr3_aa: CASRRGSGEETQYF; cdr3_nt: TGTGCCAGCAGGCGGGGTAGCGGAGAAGAGACCCAGTACTTC
d_call: NA; j_call: TRBJ1-2; v_call: TRBV20-1; clone_size: many; cdr3_aa: CGGRENYGYTF; cdr3_nt: TGCGGTGGAAGGGAGAACTATGGCTACACCTTC
d_call: TRBD1; j_call: TRBJ1-6; v_call: TRBV18; clone_size: NA; cdr3_aa: CASSPGQGYGSPLHF; cdr3_nt: TGTGCCAGCTCACCCGGACAGGGGTACGGTTCACCCCTCCACTTT
d_call: NA; j_call: TRBJ1-5; v_call: TRBV5-8; clone_size: NA; cdr3_aa: CASSLGTTSYSNQPQHF; cdr3_nt: TGTGCCAGCAGCTTGGGGACAACCTCATATAGCAATCAGCCCCAGCATTTT
d_call: TRBD1; j_call: TRBJ1-2; v_call: TRBV5-5; clone_size: NA; cdr3_aa: CASSHGQGGNYGYTF; cdr3_nt: TGTGCCAGCAGCCACGGACAGGGGGGGAACTATGGCTACACCTTC
d_call: NA; j_call: TRBJ2-3; v_call: TRBV20-1; clone_size: few; cdr3_aa: CSAQGPDTQYF; cdr3_nt: TGCAGTGCTCAGGGGCCAGATACGCAGTATTTT
d_call: NA; j_call: TRBJ2-7; v_call: TRBV21-1; clone_size: NA; cdr3_aa: CASSKDGNEQYF; cdr3_nt: TGTGCCAGCAGCAAAGACGGGAACGAGCAGTACTTC
d_call: NA; j_call: TRBJ2-3; v_call: TRBV7-9; clone_size: NA; cdr3_aa: CASSLDLGSPDTQYF; cdr3_nt: TGTGCCAGCAGCTTAGATCTGGGGAGCCCAGATACGCAGTATTTT
d_call: TRBD1; j_call: TRBJ2-1; v_call: TRBV5-1; clone_size: NA; cdr3_aa: CASSLTGDYNEQFF; cdr3_nt: TGCGCCAGCAGCTTGACAGGGGATTACAATGAGCAGTTCTTC
d_call: NA; j_call: TRBJ2-5; v_call: TRBV3-1/TRBV3-2; clone_size: NA; cdr3_aa: CASSQDYAGAQYF; cdr3_nt: TGTGCCAGCAGCCAAGATTACGCCGGGGCCCAGTACTTC
d_call: NA; j_call: TRBJ1-2; v_call: TRBV6-1; clone_size: NA; cdr3_aa: CASSESLAGGLNYGYTF; cdr3_nt: TGTGCCAGCAGTGAATCGCTCGCGGGCGGCCTTAACTATGGCTACACCTTC
d_call: NA; j_call: TRBJ1-4; v_call: TRBV24-1; clone_size: NA; cdr3_aa: CATSDGAREKLFF; cdr3_nt: TGTGCCACCAGTGATGGGGCCAGAGAAAAACTGTTTTTT
d_call: NA; j_call: TRBJ2-7; v_call: TRBV6-6; clone_size: NA; cdr3_aa: CASSLLRWHPSGDEQYF; cdr3_nt: TGTGCCAGCAGTCTATTACGATGGCACCCCTCAGGGGACGAGCAGTACTTC
d_call: NA; j_call: TRBJ1-4; v_call: TRBV19; clone_size: once; cdr3_aa: CASGLGRTNEKLFF; cdr3_nt: TGTGCCAGTGGACTAGGGCGAACTAATGAAAAACTGTTTTTT
d_call: NA; j_call: TRBJ2-2; v_call: TRBV5-1; clone_size: NA; cdr3_aa: CASSPAAEADGELFF; cdr3_nt: TGCGCCAGCAGCCCGGCGGCAGAAGCGGACGGGGAGCTGTTTTTT
d_call: NA; j_call: TRBJ2-7; v_call: TRBV18; clone_size: NA; cdr3_aa: CASSPLAGFSYYEQYF; cdr3_nt: TGTGCCAGCTCACCACTTGCAGGGTTTAGTTACTACGAGCAGTACTTC
d_call: TRBD1; j_call: TRBJ1-6; v_call: TRBV4-1; clone_size: once; cdr3_aa: CASSKTGQGSSPLHF; cdr3_nt: TGCGCCAGCAGCAAAACGGGACAGGGTTCCTCACCCCTCCACTTT
d_call: NA; j_call: TRBJ1-2; v_call: TRBV2; clone_size: NA; cdr3_aa: CAGRVGDSFGYTF; cdr3_nt: TGTGCGGGCAGGGTGGGTGATTCGTTTGGCTACACCTTC
d_call: TRBD1; j_call: TRBJ1-6; v_call: TRBV11-3; clone_size: NA; cdr3_aa: CASSPSTGARNSPLHF; cdr3_nt: TGTGCCAGCAGCCCCTCTACAGGGGCCCGGAACTCACCCCTCCACTTT
d_call: TRBD1; j_call: TRBJ2-1; v_call: TRBV5-1; clone_size: NA; cdr3_aa: CASSPRTGGFYNEQFF; cdr3_nt: TGCGCCAGCAGCCCGAGGACAGGGGGGTTCTACAATGAGCAGTTCTTC
d_call: TRBD1; j_call: TRBJ2-7; v_call: TRBV29-1; clone_size: once; cdr3_aa: CSGRRTGHEQYF; cdr3_nt: TGCAGCGGACGCCGGACAGGGCACGAGCAGTACTTC
d_call: NA; j_call: TRBJ1-1; v_call: TRBV3-1/TRBV3-2; clone_size: NA; cdr3_aa: CASSPQGSGDTEAFF; cdr3_nt: TGTGCCAGCAGCCCGCAGGGGAGCGGGGACACTGAAGCTTTCTTT
d_call: NA; j_call: TRBJ1-4; v_call: TRBV11-3; clone_size: NA; cdr3_aa: CASSLEAGAGSEKLFF; cdr3_nt: TGTGCCAGCAGCTTAGAGGCGGGGGCCGGCTCTGAAAAACTGTTTTTT
d_call: TRBD1; j_call: TRBJ1-1; v_call: TRBV27; clone_size: NA; cdr3_aa: CASSTGEYTEAFF; cdr3_nt: TGTGCCAGCAGCACAGGGGAGTACACTGAAGCTTTCTTT
d_call: NA; j_call: TRBJ1-2; v_call: TRBV5-1; clone_size: NA; cdr3_aa: CASSLVQAGDGYTF; cdr3_nt: TGCGCCAGCAGCTTGGTGCAAGCGGGGGATGGCTACACCTTC
d_call: NA; j_call: TRBJ1-6; v_call: TRBV2; clone_size: once; cdr3_aa: CASSDQTGYNSPLHF; cdr3_nt: TGTGCCAGCAGTGACCAGACGGGGTATAATTCACCCCTCCACTTT
d_call: NA; j_call: TRBJ1-2; v_call: TRBV5-4; clone_size: NA; cdr3_aa: CASSLPRTEYGYTF; cdr3_nt: TGTGCCAGCAGCCTGCCTAGGACAGAGTATGGCTACACCTTC
d_call: TRBD2; j_call: TRBJ2-5; v_call: TRBV28; clone_size: NA; cdr3_aa: CASSSLVGGIETQYF; cdr3_nt: TGTGCCAGCAGTTCGCTGGTGGGGGGGATAGAGACCCAGTACTTC